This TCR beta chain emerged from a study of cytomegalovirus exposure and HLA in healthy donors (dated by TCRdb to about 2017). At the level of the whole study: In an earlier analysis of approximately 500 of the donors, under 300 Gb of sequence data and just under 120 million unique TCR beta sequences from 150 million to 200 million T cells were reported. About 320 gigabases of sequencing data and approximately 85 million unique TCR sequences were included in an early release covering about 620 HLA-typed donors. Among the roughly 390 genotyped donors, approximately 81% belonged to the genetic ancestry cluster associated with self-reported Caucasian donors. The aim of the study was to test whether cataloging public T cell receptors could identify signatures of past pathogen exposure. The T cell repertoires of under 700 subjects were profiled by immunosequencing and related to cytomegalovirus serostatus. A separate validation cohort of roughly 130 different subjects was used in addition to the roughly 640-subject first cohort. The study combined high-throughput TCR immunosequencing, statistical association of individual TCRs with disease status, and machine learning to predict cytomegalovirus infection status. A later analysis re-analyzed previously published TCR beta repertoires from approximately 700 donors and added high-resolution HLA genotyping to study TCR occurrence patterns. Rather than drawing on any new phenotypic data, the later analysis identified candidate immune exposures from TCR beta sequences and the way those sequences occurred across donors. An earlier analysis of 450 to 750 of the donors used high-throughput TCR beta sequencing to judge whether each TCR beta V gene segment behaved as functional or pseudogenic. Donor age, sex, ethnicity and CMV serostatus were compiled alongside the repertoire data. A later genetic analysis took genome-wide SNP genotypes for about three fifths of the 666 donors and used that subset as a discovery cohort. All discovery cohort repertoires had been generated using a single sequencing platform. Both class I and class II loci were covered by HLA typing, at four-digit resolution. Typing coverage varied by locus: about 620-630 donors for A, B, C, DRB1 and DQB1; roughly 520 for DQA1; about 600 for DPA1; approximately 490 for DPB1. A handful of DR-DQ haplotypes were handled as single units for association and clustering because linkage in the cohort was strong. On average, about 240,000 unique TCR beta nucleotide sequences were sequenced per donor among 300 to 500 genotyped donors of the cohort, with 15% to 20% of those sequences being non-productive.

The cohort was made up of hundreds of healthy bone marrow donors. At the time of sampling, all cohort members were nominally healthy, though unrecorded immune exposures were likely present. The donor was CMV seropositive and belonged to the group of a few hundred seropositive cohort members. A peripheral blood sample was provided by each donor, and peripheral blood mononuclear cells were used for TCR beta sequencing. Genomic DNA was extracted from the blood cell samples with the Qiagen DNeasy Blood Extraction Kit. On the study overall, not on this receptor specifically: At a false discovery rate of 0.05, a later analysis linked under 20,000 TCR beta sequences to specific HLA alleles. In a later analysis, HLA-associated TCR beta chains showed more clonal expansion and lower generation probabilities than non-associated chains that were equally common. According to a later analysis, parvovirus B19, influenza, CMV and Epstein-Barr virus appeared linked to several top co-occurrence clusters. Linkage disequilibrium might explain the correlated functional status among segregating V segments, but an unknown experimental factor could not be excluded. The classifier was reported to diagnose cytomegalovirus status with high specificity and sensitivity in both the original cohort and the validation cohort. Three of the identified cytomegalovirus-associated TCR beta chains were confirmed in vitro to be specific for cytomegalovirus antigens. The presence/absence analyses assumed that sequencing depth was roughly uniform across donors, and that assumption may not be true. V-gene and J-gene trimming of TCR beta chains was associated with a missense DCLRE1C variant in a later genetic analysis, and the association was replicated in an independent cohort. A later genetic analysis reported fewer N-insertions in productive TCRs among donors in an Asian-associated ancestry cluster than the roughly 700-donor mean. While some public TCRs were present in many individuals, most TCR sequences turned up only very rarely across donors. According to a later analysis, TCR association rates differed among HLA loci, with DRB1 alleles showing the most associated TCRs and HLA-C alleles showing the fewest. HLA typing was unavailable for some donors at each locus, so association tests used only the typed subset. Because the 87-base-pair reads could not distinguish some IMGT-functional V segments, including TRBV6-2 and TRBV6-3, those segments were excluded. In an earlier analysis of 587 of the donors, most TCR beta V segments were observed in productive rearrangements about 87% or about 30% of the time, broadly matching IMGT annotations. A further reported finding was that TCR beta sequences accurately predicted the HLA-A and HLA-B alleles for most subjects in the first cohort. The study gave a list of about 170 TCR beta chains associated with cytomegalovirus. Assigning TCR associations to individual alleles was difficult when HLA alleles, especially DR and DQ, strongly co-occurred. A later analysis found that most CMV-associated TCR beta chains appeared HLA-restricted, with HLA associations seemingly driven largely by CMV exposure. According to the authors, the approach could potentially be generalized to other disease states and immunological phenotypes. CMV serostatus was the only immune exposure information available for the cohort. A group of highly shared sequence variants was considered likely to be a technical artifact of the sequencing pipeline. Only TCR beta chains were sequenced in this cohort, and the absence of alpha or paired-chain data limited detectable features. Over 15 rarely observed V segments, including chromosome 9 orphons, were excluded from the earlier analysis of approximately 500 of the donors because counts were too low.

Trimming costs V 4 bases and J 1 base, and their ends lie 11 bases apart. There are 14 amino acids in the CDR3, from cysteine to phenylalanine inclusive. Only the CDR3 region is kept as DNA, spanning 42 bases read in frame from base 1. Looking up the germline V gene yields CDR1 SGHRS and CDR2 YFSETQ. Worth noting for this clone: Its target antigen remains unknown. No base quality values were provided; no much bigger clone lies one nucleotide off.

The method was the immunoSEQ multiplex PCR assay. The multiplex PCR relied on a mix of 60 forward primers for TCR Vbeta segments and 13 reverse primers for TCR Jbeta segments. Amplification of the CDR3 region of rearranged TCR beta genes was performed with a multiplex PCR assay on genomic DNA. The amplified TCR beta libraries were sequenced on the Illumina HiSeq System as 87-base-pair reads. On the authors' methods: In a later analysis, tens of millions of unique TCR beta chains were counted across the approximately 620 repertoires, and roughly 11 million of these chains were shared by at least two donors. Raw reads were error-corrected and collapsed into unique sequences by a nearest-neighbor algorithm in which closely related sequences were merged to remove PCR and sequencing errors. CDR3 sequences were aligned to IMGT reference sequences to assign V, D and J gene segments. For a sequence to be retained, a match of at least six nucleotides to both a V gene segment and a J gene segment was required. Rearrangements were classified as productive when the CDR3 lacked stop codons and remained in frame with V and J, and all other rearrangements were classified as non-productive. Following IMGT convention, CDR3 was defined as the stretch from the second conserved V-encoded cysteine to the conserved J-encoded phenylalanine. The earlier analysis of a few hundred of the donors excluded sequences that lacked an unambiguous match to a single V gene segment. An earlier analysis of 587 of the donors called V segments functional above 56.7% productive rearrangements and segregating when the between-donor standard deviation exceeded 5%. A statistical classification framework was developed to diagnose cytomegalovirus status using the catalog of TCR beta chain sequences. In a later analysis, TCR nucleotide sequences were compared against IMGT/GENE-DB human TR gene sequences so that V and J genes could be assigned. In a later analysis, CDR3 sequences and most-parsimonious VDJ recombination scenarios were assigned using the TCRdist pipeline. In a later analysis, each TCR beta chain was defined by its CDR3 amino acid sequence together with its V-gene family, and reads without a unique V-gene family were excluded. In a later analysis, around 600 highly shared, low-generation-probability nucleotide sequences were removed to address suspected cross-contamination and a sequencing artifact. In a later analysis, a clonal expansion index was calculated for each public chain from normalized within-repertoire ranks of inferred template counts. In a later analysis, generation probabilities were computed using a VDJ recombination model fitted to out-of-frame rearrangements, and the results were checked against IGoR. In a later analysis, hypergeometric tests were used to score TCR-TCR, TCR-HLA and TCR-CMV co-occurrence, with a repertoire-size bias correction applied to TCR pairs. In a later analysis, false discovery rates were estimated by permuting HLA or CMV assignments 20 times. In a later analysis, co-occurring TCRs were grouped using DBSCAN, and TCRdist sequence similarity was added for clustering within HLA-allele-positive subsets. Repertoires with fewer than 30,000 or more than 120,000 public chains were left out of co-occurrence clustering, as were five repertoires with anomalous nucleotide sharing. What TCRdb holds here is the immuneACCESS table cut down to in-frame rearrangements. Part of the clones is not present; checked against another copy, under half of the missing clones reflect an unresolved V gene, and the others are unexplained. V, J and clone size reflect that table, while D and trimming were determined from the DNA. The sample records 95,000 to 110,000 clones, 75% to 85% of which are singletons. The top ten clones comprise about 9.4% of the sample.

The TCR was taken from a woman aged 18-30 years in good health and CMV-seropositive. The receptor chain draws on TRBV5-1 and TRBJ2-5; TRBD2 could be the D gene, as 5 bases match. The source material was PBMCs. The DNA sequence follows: TGCGCCAGCAGCATTGACGGACTCCAAGAGACCCAGTACTTC. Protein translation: CASSIDGLQETQYF. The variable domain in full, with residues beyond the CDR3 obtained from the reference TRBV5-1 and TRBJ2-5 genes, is KAGVTQTPRYLIKTRGQQVTLSCSPISGHRSVSWYQQTPGQGLQFLFEYFSETQRNKGNFPGRFSGRQFSNSRSEMNVSTLELGDSALYLCASSIDGLQETQYFGPGTRLLVL.